This passage covers 30 T cell receptor beta chains from one sample sequenced in a study of blood T cell repertoires in COVID-19. Assay: immunoSEQ multiplex PCR; the TCRdb copy retains only in-frame clones and omits some. This table holds over 200,000 clones, roughly four fifths found once. Sample: peripheral blood. These TCRs come from an elderly woman with COVID-19, enrolled during active disease.

A single count supports this clone. The CDR3 here is CASSFEGGVVEQYF. Here the CDR3 DNA reads TGTGCCAGCAGCTTTGAGGGGGGGGTCGTCGAGCAGTACTTC. The chain couples TRBV3-1 (or the pseudogene TRBV3-2) to TRBJ2-7; D possibly corresponds to TRBD2 (7 bases). This CDR3 has 14 amino acids. Trimming took 5 bases from V and 6 from J, leaving 17 bases between them. CDR1 is LGHDT, CDR2 YNNKEL, per germline (reference sequence).

V is TRBV11-3 and J is TRBJ2-1; 7 bases map to TRBD1. The CDR3 length is 16 residues. V lost 4 bases to trimming and J lost 8 bases; unmatched junction nucleotides: 14. Germline V gene sequence: CDR1 SGHNT, CDR2 YENEEA. This chain's CDR3 is CASSSGTGVRVDEQFF. The CDR3 DNA sequence: TGTGCCAGCAGCTCGGGAACAGGGGTAAGGGTCGATGAGCAGTTCTTC. Full variable domain (remainder filled in from reference TRBV11-3 and TRBJ2-1): EAGVVQSPRYKIIEKKQPVAFWCNPISGHNTLYWYLQNLGQGPELLIRYENEEAVDDSQLPKDRFSAERLKGVDSTLKIQPAELGDSAVYLCASSSGTGVRVDEQFFGPGTRLTVL.

The CDR3 sequence: CASSFSPLLEQFF. The CDR3 region has the DNA TGTGCCAGCAGCTTCTCCCCCCTCCTAGAGCAGTTCTTC. The chain is built from TRBV9 and TRBJ2-1; no firm D call. The CDR3 is 13 residues long. The germline V gene has CDR1 SGDLS and CDR2 YYNGEE. The V end was cut by 4 bases, the J end by 10 bases, with 15 bases between.

The CDR3 DNA reads as TGTGCCAGTAGTATAGGCGGGACTAGCGGGGGTTACGCCTACAATGAGCAGTTCTTC. Translated, it gives CASSIGGTSGGYAYNEQFF. The chain has TRBV19 and TRBJ2-1; 14 nucleotides line up with TRBD2. The CDR3 is 19 residues long. J was trimmed by 2 bases and V by 1 base; bases with no gene match: 7. From germline, CDR1 is LNHDA and CDR2 SQIVND (reference sequence).

J is TRBJ2-1 and V is TRBV21-1; the listed D gene, TRBD2, was not tested against the DNA. TRBV21-1 is described as a pseudogene. This CDR3 contains 16 residues. CDR3 nucleotides: TGTGCCAGCAGCAAAGGCCTAGCGGGGAACTACAATGAGCAGTTCTTC. This encodes CASSKGLAGNYNEQFF.

The chain carries TRBV4-1 and TRBJ2-4, with TRBD1 matching over 10 bases. Germline trimming cut 3 bases from V and 3 bases from J; bases unmatched to any gene: 5. Looked up from germline, CDR1 is MGHRA and CDR2 is YSYEKL. CDR3 length: 16 residues. CDR3: CASSQGQGYSKNIQYF. DNA for the CDR3: TGCGCCAGCAGCCAGGGACAGGGGTACAGCAAAAACATTCAGTACTTC.

The rearrangement uses TRBV6-4 and TRBJ1-6; tentatively, D is TRBD1 (5 bases). V lost 8 bases, J lost 7 bases, and 27 bases lay in between. CDR1 and CDR2 (germline): MRHNA, SNTAGT. This CDR3 region has 18 residues. CDR3 sequence (DNA): TGTGCCAGCCGAGCGGGACGAAAGACGAATTTCCTCAATTCACCCCTCCACTTT. Its translation is CASRAGRKTNFLNSPLHF.

This chain links TRBV9 with TRBJ2-5; 16 bases fit TRBD2. Germline V gene data show CDR1 as SGDLS and CDR2 as YYNGEE. Trimming took 3 bases from V and 5 from J; bases not matched to a gene: 7. The CDR3 runs 17 residues. CDR3 coding DNA: TGTGCCAGCAGCGGTACAACGGGACTAGCGGGAGGGGAGACCCAGTACTTC. Translating it yields CASSGTTGLAGGETQYF.

The chain combines TRBV9 with TRBJ2-5; a possible D gene is TRBD1 (6 bases). CDR3 length equals 15 residues. The germline CDR1 and CDR2 sequences are SGDLS and YYNGEE. The germline V and J ends were trimmed by 3 bases and 0 bases, with 12 bases remaining between them. CDR3 sequence reads: CASSARQGYQETQYF. DNA for the CDR3: TGTGCCAGCAGCGCCCGGCAGGGGTACCAAGAGACCCAGTACTTC.

This chain joins TRBV5-1 and TRBJ2-2; 10 bases match TRBD1. V shed 2 bases and J 4 bases; nucleotides not matched to a gene: 8. Germline V CDR1 and CDR2: SGHRS, YFSETQ. This CDR3 region has 17 residues. CDR3 in DNA: TGCGCCAGCAGCTTCTTTCCGGGACAGGGGTCCACCGGGGAGCTGTTTTTT. Translation gives CASSFFPGQGSTGELFF.

In nucleotides, the CDR3 is TGTGCCAGCAGCTTAGGTGTCGGGGGGACCTCCCGCACAGATACGCAGTATTTT. Protein product: CASSLGVGGTSRTDTQYF. The chain has TRBV13 and TRBJ2-3; the match to TRBD2 covers 7 bases. Germline V gene lookup returns CDR1 PRHDT and CDR2 FYEKMQ (reference sequence). This CDR3 is built from 18 residues. Losses at the gene ends were 0 bases for V and 1 base for J; bases not matched to a gene: 10.

V usage is TRBV28 and J usage is TRBJ1-5; weak D call: TRBD1 (5 bases). From germline, CDR1 is MDHEN and CDR2 SYDVKM. V lost 3 bases and J lost 4, with 10 bases in between. The CDR3 length is 14 residues. The CDR3 DNA reads as TGTGCCAGCAGTTTGCAAGGGGTGAATCAGCCCCAGCATTTT. It translates to CASSLQGVNQPQHF.

This clone was observed once. V is TRBV5-4 and J is TRBJ1-2; 11 positions agree with TRBD1. Germline CDR1 reads SGHNT; CDR2 reads YYREEE (reference sequence). Trimming cost V 7 bases and J 0 bases; bases outside gene matches: 8. This CDR3 is built from 16 residues. In nucleotides, the CDR3 is TGTGCCAGCGCCGCAGGACAGGGGGCGCCTAACTATGGCTACACCTTC. Its translation is CASAAGQGAPNYGYTF.

The chain uses TRBV5-1 and TRBJ2-5; TRBD1 matches at 10 bases. The CDR3 loop spans 14 amino acids. Germline values: CDR1 SGHRS, CDR2 YFSETQ. Trimming removed 7 bases from V and 5 bases from J; junction bases left unmatched: 8. CDR3: CASLGTGARETQYF. CDR3 nucleotides: TGCGCCAGCTTGGGGACAGGGGCTAGGGAGACCCAGTACTTC.

The chain carries TRBV2 and TRBJ1-5, with D tentatively TRBD1 (6 bases). V was shortened by 6 bases and J by 5 bases, with 11 bases between the two germline ends. The CDR3 runs to 13 residues. CDR1 is SNHLY and CDR2 is FYNNEI in the germline V gene. CDR3 nucleotide sequence: TGTGCCAGCAGCAACAGGGACGATCAGCCCCAGCATTTT. It yields the protein CASSNRDDQPQHF.

This chain links TRBV5-4 with TRBJ2-3; tentative D call: TRBD2 (6 bases). V was pared by 0 bases and J by 1 base, with 15 bases between. This CDR3 region has 17 residues. Germline CDR1 is SGHNT and CDR2 is YYREEE (reference sequence). The CDR3 DNA sequence: TGTGCCAGCAGCTTGGCCGGGAGAGGAACAGGCACAGATACGCAGTATTTT. It codes for CASSLAGRGTGTDTQYF.

This clone was observed a single time. The J gene is TRBJ2-7, the V gene TRBV15; 9 nucleotides agree with TRBD2. CDR3 length: 16 amino acids. Germline V lookup: CDR1 LNHNV, CDR2 YYDKDF (reference sequence). V was pared by 0 bases and J by 3 bases, with 6 bases of the junction left unmatched. The CDR3 loop reads CATSRDRLTSGYEQYF. The CDR3 nucleotides are TGTGCCACCAGCAGAGATCGGCTGACTAGCGGCTACGAGCAGTACTTC.

This sequence joins TRBV6-5 and TRBJ2-1, with 7 positions matching TRBD1. J lost 1 base, V lost 8 bases, and 5 bases had no gene match. CDR1 and CDR2 from the germline V gene are MNHEY and SVGAGI. The CDR3 runs 14 residues. Here the CDR3 reads CASRGGGSYNEQFF. The CDR3 coding sequence is TGTGCCAGCCGAGGGGGCGGGTCCTACAATGAGCAGTTCTTC.

V is TRBV28 and J is TRBJ2-7, with 10 bases that match TRBD2. Germline lookup yields CDR1 MDHEN and CDR2 SYDVKM. V lost 5 bases and J lost 3; bases outside the gene matches: 4. The CDR3 consists of 14 residues. The CDR3 loop is CASSPLAGDYEQYF. CDR3 sequence (DNA): TGTGCCAGCAGTCCCCTAGCGGGAGACTACGAGCAGTACTTC.

The chain employs TRBV28 and TRBJ1-1; TRBD1 aligns across 8 bases. The ends lost 7 bases at V and 4 bases at J; junction bases unmatched: 8. CDR3 length equals 14 residues. The V gene's germline CDR1 is MDHEN and CDR2 SYDVKM. The CDR3 region has the DNA TGTGCCAGCAAACTTCGACAGGGGAGCACTGAAGCTTTCTTT. Translating it yields CASKLRQGSTEAFF.

The CDR3 bases are TGCGCCAGCAGCTTGGACCAGGGGGAGGCTGAAGCTTTCTTT. The encoded protein is CASSLDQGEAEAFF. The rearrangement joins TRBV5-1 to TRBJ1-1; 7 bases line up with TRBD1. The CDR3 extends over 14 amino acids. The V gene end was trimmed by 0 bases and the J gene end by 6 bases; junction bases not matched to a gene: 5. CDR1 is SGHRS and CDR2 is YFSETQ in the germline V gene.

This clone was seen repeatedly, ten times or more. The genes are TRBV28 and TRBJ1-1; 9 bases map to TRBD1. The length of the CDR3 is 16 residues. V dropped 3 bases and J dropped 6; count of bases not matched to a gene: 11. Per germline, CDR1 MDHEN and CDR2 SYDVKM. The CDR3 coding sequence is TGTGCCAGCAGTTTCCTGACAGGGGGGGAGAAGGCTGAAGCTTTCTTT. Its protein product is CASSFLTGGEKAEAFF.

The rearrangement joins TRBV28 to TRBJ1-2; no definite D call. CDR1 is MDHEN, CDR2 SYDVKM, per germline. The CDR3 contains 14 residues. V was shortened by 1 base and J by 4 bases, with 10 bases between the two germline ends. The CDR3 bases are TGTGCCAGCAGTTTATCGCCAGCGAGCTATGGCTACACCTTC. Amino acid sequence: CASSLSPASYGYTF.

The rearrangement joins TRBV5-1 to TRBJ2-2; no clear D. The V end lost 4 bases, the J end lost 1 base, and 5 bases lay between the germline ends. CDR1 is SGHRS and CDR2 is YFSETQ in the germline V gene. There are 13 residues in the CDR3. CDR3 in DNA: TGCGCCAGCAGCCCACAGAACACCGGGGAGCTGTTTTTT. As protein: CASSPQNTGELFF.

The rearrangement uses TRBV6-5 and TRBJ2-3; weak D call: TRBD2 (6 bases). V was cut by 4 bases and J by 1 base, with 15 bases left in between. Germline V lookup: CDR1 MNHEY, CDR2 SVGAGI. CDR3 size: 16 residues. CDR3 protein: CASSSRGGEGTDTQYF. CDR3 bases: TGTGCCAGCAGTTCGCGGGGCGGGGAGGGCACAGATACGCAGTATTTT.

The chain joins TRBV7-8 to TRBJ2-7, with a tentative D call TRBD1 (6 bases). The CDR3 extends over 16 amino acids. CDR1 and CDR2 (germline): SGHVS, FQNEAQ. The ends were cut back, 5 bases at V and 3 bases at J, with 20 bases in the middle. The CDR3 is CASSMTSRQAGYEQYF. CDR3 DNA sequence: TGTGCCAGCAGCATGACCTCAAGACAGGCCGGCTACGAGCAGTACTTC.

This chain joins TRBV10-3 and TRBJ2-3, with 9 positions matching TRBD2. V was pared by 3 bases and J by 2 bases, with 9 bases of the junction left unmatched. The CDR3 totals 17 residues. Looked up from germline, CDR1 is ENHRY and CDR2 is SYGVKD. CDR3 in DNA: TGTGCCATCAGTGACCCCTTGATAGCGGGGGCCACAGATACGCAGTATTTT. Protein: CAISDPLIAGATDTQYF.

V is TRBV29-1 and J is TRBJ2-5, with D possibly matching TRBD1 (5 bases). The CDR3 totals 13 residues. Looked up from germline, CDR1 is SQVTM and CDR2 is ANQGSEA. V shed 5 bases and J shed 3 bases, with 13 bases lying between them. For the CDR3, the DNA is TGCAGCGTTCGTCGGACAAACGAAGAGACCCAGTACTTC. The encoded protein is CSVRRTNEETQYF.

The rearrangement uses TRBV12-3 or TRBV12-4 and TRBJ1-6; tentatively, D is TRBD1 (6 bases). Trimming stripped 5 bases from V and 10 bases from J, with 12 bases between. This CDR3 is built from 13 residues. The CDR3 loop is CASSPGVDSPLHF. The CDR3 DNA reads as TGTGCCAGCAGTCCAGGGGTTGACTCACCCCTCCACTTT.

The chain recombines TRBV19 with TRBJ1-1; D is possibly TRBD1 (5 bases). Germline V gene data show CDR1 as LNHDA and CDR2 as SQIVND (reference sequence). The CDR3 is 14 amino acids. With 5 bases removed from V and 4 bases from J, the gap between germline ends came to 14 bases. The CDR3 protein is CASSSTDTSTEAFF. For the CDR3, the DNA is TGTGCCAGTAGTTCCACGGACACCTCCACTGAAGCTTTCTTT.